This record covers a single T cell receptor (beta chain). Its antigen is unknown. Assay used: immunoSEQ multiplex PCR; TCRdb lists only in-frame clones, some missing. In the table there are fewer than 35,000 clones, roughly 79% of which are singletons. This CDR3 is built from 14 residues. The ends were cut back, 2 bases at V and 6 bases at J, with 15 bases in the middle. Germline assignment: CDR1 SGHDT and CDR2 YYEEEE. This entry is derived from a study of OX40 agonist ivuxolimab in advanced cancers. Whole-study context: Ivuxolimab, an antibody that agonizes OX40 (CD134), was administered to the patients. Subjects had a mean age of around 60 years, with a range of 23 to 79; more than 75% were male. General observations from the study: In the 0.1 to 3.0 mg/kg range, CD4+ and CD8+ blood T cells had expanded clonally by week 6.

Source: CD4+ or CD8+ T cells sorted from blood, taken in a trial of the OX40 agonist ivuxolimab. The J gene is TRBJ2-7, the V gene TRBV5-6; D is possibly TRBD1 (6 bases). This receptor was identified in an adult with an advanced solid tumor such as melanoma, head and neck, liver or kidney cancer. The CDR3: CASSLQGDEAEQYF. The CDR3 bases are TGTGCCAGCAGCTTACAGGGCGACGAGGCCGAGCAGTACTTC. The full variable domain, with the rest looked up from reference TRBV5-6 and TRBJ2-7, is DAGVTQSPTHLIKTRGQQVTLRCSPKSGHDTVSWYQQALGQGPQFIFQYYEEEERQRGNFPDRFSGHQFPNYSSELNVNALLLGDSALYLCASSLQGDEAEQYFGPGTRLTVT.